One TCR beta chain is described in this entry. Antigen unknown. The PCR used 60 Vbeta and 13 Jbeta primers. Authors' data handling: As a later analysis found, there were approximately 80 million unique TCR beta chains, of which roughly 11 million were shared. The repertoire was sequenced with immunoSEQ multiplex PCR; TCRdb's copy has only in-frame clones and lacks some. Clone size and the V and J calls come from that table; the DNA yielded D and trimming. The repertoire table contains under 200,000 clones. The sample comes from a study of cytomegalovirus exposure and HLA in healthy donors. At the level of the study: Approximately 77 million unique TCRs from HLA-typed donors were held in an early release of data. Notes on the study in general: Analysis was carried out at a later point, and it linked a missense DCLRE1C variant to TCR beta V- and J-gene trimming. In all likelihood, a cluster of highly shared sequence variants was a sequencing artifact.

Germline CDR1 and CDR2: MGHRA and YSYEKL. This CDR3 comprises 13 residues. Deletions cut 1 base from V and 9 bases from J, with 7 bases between. This sequence was found in a man aged 25 to 40 in good health and CMV-seronegative. Sequencing was performed on PBMCs. The V call is TRBV4-1, the J call TRBJ1-6, with D uncertain. The CDR3 region is CASSQVHISPLHF. The CDR3 region has the DNA TGCGCCAGCAGCCAAGTCCACATTTCACCCCTCCACTTT.